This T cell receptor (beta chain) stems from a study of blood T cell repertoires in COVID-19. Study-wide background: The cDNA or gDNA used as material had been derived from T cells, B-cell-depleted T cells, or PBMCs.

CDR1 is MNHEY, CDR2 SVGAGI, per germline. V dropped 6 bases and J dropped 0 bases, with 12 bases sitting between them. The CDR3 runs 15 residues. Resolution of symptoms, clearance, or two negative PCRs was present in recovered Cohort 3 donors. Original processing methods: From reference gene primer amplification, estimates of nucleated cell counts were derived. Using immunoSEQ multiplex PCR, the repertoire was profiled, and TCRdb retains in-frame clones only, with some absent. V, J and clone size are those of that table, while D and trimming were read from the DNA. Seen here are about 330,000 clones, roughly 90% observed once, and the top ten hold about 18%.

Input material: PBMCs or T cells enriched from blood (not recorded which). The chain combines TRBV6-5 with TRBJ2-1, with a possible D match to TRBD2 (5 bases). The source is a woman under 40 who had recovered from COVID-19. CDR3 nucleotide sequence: TGTGCCAGCAGAGGGCCGGGGAGCTCCTACAATGAGCAGTTCTTC. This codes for CASRGPGSSYNEQFF.